These T cell receptor beta chains were read from a single sample in a study of CD8 T cells in Susac syndrome. MiXCR, run by TCRdb on the immunoSEQ multiplex PCR reads, gives a single entry per CDR3 protein. The table includes fewer than 150,000 distinct CDR3 sequences, about 96% detected once. Specimen: CD4+ T cells from PBMCs. Receptors were obtained from a human donor in good health. Both conserved end residues are part of each CDR3. The D gene is left open where the match is weak. The listing skips clone size in some rows; elsewhere it reads once, few, many or a size class.

cdr3_aa cdr3_nt cdr3_length j_call d_call clone_size v_call
CASSPVLTNEKLFF TGCGCCAGCAGCCCGGTCCTAACTAATGAAAAACTGTTTTTT 14 TRBJ1-4 . . TRBV5-1
CASSSKLLGSEQFF TGTGCCAGCAGCTCAAAGTTACTAGGCAGTGAGCAGTTCTTC 14 TRBJ2-1 . . TRBV7-2
CASSSWASGSSYNEQFF TGTGCCAGCAGCTCCTGGGCTAGCGGGAGCTCCTACAATGAGCAGTTCTTC 17 TRBJ2-1 TRBD2 . TRBV6-2/TRBV6-3
CSVEMGTIEQYF TGCAGCGTTGAAATGGGAACTATTGAGCAGTACTTC 12 TRBJ2-7 . . TRBV29-1
CATSLTRVAKNIQYF TGTGCCACCAGCCTAACTAGGGTAGCCAAAAACATTCAGTACTTC 15 TRBJ2-4 . . TRBV15
CASTDTANYGYTF TGTGCCAGCACGGACACCGCTAACTATGGCTACACCTTC 13 TRBJ1-2 . . TRBV6-2/TRBV6-3
CASSIQGGTQPQHF TGTGCCAGTAGTATTCAGGGGGGCACGCAGCCCCAGCATTTT 14 TRBJ1-5 TRBD1 . TRBV19
CASSRQSTYEQYF TGTGCCAGCAGCCGACAGTCGACCTACGAGCAGTACTTC 13 TRBJ2-7 . . TRBV27
CSASSDRVGF TGCAGTGCGAGCTCCGACAGGGTAGGCTTC 10 TRBJ2-7 TRBD1 . TRBV20-1
CASSQEGRATDTQYF TGTGCCAGCAGCCAAGAGGGCAGGGCCACAGATACGCAGTATTTT 15 TRBJ2-3 . . TRBV4-2
CASSLGLAGITDTQYF TGTGCCAGCAGTTTAGGACTAGCGGGTATAACAGATACGCAGTATTTT 16 TRBJ2-3 TRBD2 . TRBV28
CASSTLPSGSSGNEQFF TGTGCCAGTAGTACCCTCCCTAGCGGGAGCAGTGGCAATGAGCAGTTCTTC 17 TRBJ2-1 TRBD2 . TRBV19
CSVEGQNTEAFF TGCAGCGTTGAAGGGCAGAACACTGAAGCTTTCTTT 12 TRBJ1-1 . . TRBV29-1
CASSQGTEAFF TGTGCCAGCAGTCAAGGGACTGAAGCTTTCTTT 11 TRBJ1-1 . few TRBV3-1
CASSFTQGSNEKLFF TGCGCCAGCAGCTTTACTCAGGGTTCTAATGAAAAACTGTTTTTT 15 TRBJ1-4 . . TRBV5-1
CAWTSSGRARVRLTDTQYF TGTGCCTGGACCAGTAGCGGGAGGGCCCGGGTACGACTCACAGATACGCAGTATTTT 19 TRBJ2-3 TRBD2 once TRBV30
CSVELQGFEAFF TGCAGCGTTGAATTGCAGGGGTTTGAAGCTTTCTTT 12 TRBJ1-1 . . TRBV29-1
CASSPDRGKSYEQYF TGTGCCAGCAGCCCAGACAGGGGGAAGTCCTACGAGCAGTACTTC 15 TRBJ2-7 TRBD1 once TRBV7-9
CASSDGHGRSYEQYF TGTGCCAGCAGTGATGGGCATGGCAGATCCTACGAGCAGTACTTC 15 TRBJ2-7 . . TRBV2
CASSQDGEQYF TGTGCCAGCAGCCAGGACGGGGAGCAGTACTTC 11 TRBJ2-7 . . TRBV3-1
CATSAPADTQYF TGTGCCACCAGTGCCCCCGCGGATACGCAGTATTTT 12 TRBJ2-3 . . TRBV24-1
CSPEGNRATTQYF TGCAGTCCGGAAGGGAACCGCGCAACGACCCAGTACTTC 13 TRBJ2-5 . . TRBV20-1
CASISGPRVEQFF TGTGCCAGCATCAGTGGACCCCGGGTAGAGCAGTTCTTC 13 TRBJ2-1 . . TRBV28
CASSIFTYRQEETQYF TGTGCCAGCAGTATTTTTACGTACCGGCAGGAAGAGACCCAGTACTTC 16 TRBJ2-5 . once TRBV5-6
CASSTGTHTGELFF TGTGCCAGCAGTACCGGGACACACACCGGGGAGCTGTTTTTT 14 TRBJ2-2 . . TRBV12-3/TRBV12-4
CASSGTHTGANVLTF TGCGCCAGCAGCGGCACCCACACTGGGGCCAACGTCCTGACTTTC 15 TRBJ2-6 . few TRBV5-1
CASSRDSNGELFF TGCGCCAGCAGCCGGGACAGCAACGGGGAGCTGTTTTTT 13 TRBJ2-2 TRBD1 . TRBV5-1
CASSSPGWEDTQYF TGTGCCAGCAGTTCCCCGGGATGGGAAGATACGCAGTATTTT 14 TRBJ2-3 . . TRBV28
CASSLGGTRYEKLFF TGTGCCAGCAGCTTAGGGGGGACGCGCTATGAAAAACTGTTTTTT 15 TRBJ1-4 . . TRBV7-9
CASSLLRNTIYF TGTGCCAGCAGCCTCCTGAGGAACACCATATATTTT 12 TRBJ1-3 . . TRBV7-2
CATNPHDGTARGQPQHF TGTGCCACCAATCCCCACGACGGGACAGCCCGGGGTCAGCCCCAGCATTTT 17 TRBJ1-5 TRBD1 . TRBV24-1
CASQEGYEQYF TGTGCCTCCCAGGAGGGGTACGAGCAGTACTTC 11 TRBJ2-7 . . TRBV6-5
CASSPGPEKNQPQHF TGTGCCAGCAGCCCGGGGCCAGAGAAGAATCAGCCCCAGCATTTT 15 TRBJ1-5 . . TRBV3-1
CASSRARTGELFF TGTGCCAGCAGCCGGGCCCGCACCGGGGAGCTGTTTTTT 13 TRBJ2-2 . . TRBV3-1
CASSIRDGDRDTEAFF TGTGCCAGCTCCATAAGGGACGGGGACCGGGACACTGAAGCTTTCTTT 16 TRBJ1-1 . once TRBV6-6